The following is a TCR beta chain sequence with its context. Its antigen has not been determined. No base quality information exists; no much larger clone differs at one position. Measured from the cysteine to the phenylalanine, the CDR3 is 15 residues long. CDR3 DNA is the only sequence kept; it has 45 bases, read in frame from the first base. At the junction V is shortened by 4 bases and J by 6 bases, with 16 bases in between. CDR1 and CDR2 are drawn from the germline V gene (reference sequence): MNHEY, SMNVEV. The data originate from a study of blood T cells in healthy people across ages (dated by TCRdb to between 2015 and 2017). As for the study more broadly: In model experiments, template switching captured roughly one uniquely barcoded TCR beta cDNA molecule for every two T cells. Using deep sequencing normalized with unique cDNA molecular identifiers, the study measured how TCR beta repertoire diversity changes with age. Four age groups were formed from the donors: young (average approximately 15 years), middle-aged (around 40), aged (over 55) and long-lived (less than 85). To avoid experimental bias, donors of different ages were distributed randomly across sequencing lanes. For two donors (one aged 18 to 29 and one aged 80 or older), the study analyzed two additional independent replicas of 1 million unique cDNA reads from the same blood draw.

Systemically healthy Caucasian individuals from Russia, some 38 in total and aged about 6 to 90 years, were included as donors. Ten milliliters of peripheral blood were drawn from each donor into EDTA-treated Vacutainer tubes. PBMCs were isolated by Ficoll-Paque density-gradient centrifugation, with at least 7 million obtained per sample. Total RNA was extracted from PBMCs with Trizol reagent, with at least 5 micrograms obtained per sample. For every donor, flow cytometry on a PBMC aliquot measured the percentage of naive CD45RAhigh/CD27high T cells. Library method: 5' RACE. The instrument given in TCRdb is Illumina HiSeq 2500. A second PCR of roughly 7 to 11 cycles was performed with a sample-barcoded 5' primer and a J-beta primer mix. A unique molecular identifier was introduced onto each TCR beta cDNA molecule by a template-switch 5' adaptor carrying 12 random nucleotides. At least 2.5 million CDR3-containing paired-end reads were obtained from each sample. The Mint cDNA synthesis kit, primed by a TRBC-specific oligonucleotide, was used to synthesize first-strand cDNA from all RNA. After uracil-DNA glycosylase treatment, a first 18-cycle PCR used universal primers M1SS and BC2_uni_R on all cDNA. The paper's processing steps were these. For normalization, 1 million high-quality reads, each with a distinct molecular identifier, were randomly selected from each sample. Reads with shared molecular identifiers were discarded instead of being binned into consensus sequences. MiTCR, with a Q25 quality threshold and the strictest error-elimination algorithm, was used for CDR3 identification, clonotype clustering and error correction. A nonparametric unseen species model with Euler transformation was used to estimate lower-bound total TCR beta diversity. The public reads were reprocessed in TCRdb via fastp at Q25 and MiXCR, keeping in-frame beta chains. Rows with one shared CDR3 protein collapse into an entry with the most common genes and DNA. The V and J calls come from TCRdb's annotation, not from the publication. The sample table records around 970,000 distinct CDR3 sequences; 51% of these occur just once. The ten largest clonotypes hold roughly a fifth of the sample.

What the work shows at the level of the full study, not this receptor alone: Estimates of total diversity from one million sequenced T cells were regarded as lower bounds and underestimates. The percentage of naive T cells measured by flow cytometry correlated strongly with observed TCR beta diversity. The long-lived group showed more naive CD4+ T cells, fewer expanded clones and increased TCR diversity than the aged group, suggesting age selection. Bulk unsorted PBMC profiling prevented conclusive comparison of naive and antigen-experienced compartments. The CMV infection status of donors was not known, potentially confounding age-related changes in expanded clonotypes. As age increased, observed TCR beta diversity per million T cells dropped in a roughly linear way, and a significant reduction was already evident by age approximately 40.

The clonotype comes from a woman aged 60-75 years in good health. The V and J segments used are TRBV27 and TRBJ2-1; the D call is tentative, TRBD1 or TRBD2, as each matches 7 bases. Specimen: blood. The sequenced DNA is TGTGCCAGCAGTTCGCAGGGGGGGCTCGGCAATGAGCAGTTCTTC. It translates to CASSSQGGLGNEQFF.